This T cell receptor (beta chain) was retrieved from a study of radiotherapy plus CTLA-4 blockade in lung cancer. Study-wide results and limits: Once radiotherapy plus ipilimumab had been given, TCR clones derived from tumor expanded in blood. Dynamics of early blood T cell clones, together with interferon-beta, were reportedly the best predictors of response.

This table comes from immunoSEQ multiplex PCR, and its TCRdb copy is limited to in-frame clones, with some not included. The repertoire holds about 48,000 clones, with approximately 86% as singletons. Enrolled patients, whose metastatic non-small-cell lung cancer was chemo-refractory, received focal radiation plus CTLA-4 blockade with ipilimumab. This clone was picked up a small number of times. The antigen is not known. This TCR derives from a human donor with non-small cell lung cancer that progressed on radiotherapy plus ipilimumab. Some clones in this sample may be carry-over from other donors' samples. The sample in question was peripheral blood, obtained from a patient treated with radiotherapy plus ipilimumab.

The CDR3 coding sequence is TGTGCCATCGGGGGATCCGGGACAGGCTATGGCTACACCTTC. Amino acids: CAIGGSGTGYGYTF. The V call is TRBV10-3, the J call TRBJ1-2; 8 positions agree with TRBD1. With V trimmed by 8 bases and J by 4 bases, 9 bases remained unmatched. Germline values: CDR1 ENHRY, CDR2 SYGVKD. This CDR3 comprises 14 residues.